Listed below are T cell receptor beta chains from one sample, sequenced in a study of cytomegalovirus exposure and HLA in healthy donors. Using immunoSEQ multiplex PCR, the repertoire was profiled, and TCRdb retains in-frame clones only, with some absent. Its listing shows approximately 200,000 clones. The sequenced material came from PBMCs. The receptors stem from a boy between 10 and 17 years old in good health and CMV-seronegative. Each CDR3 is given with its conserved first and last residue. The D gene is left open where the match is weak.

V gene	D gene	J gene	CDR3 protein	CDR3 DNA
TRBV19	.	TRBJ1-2	CASSIDSNYGYTF	TGTGCCAGTAGTATCGACAGTAACTATGGCTACACCTTC
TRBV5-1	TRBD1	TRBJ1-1	CASSRGQTDTEAFF	TGCGCCAGCAGCCGGGGACAGACAGACACTGAAGCTTTCTTT
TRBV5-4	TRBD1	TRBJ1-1	CASSRPGTGAFF	TGTGCCAGCAGCCGGCCCGGGACAGGAGCTTTCTTT
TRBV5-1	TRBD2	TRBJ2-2	CASSLIRGANTGELFF	TGCGCCAGCAGCTTGATTCGGGGGGCGAACACCGGGGAGCTGTTTTTT
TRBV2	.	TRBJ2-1	CASMRRSGSGENEQFF	TGTGCCAGCATGCGTCGGTCGGGGTCAGGGGAGAATGAGCAGTTCTTC
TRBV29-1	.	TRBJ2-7	CSVGPSRASYEQYF	TGCAGCGTCGGGCCTTCCAGGGCATCCTACGAGCAGTACTTC
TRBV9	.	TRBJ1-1	CASSVEGNTEAFF	TGTGCCAGCAGCGTTGAGGGGAACACTGAAGCTTTCTTT
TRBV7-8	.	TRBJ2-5	CASSLVRRPPGWREETQYF	TGTGCCAGCAGCTTAGTCCGTAGGCCTCCGGGGTGGCGGGAAGAGACCCAGTACTTC
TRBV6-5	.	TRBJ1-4	CASSQVYGKLFF	TGTGCCAGCAGTCAGGTTTACGGAAAACTGTTTTTT
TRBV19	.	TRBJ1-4	CASSMVDQRREKLFF	TGTGCCAGTAGTATGGTAGACCAGCGGAGAGAAAAACTGTTTTTT
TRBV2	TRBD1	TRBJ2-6	CASSDGTGSPGANVLTF	TGTGCCAGCAGTGATGGGACAGGGTCACCTGGGGCCAACGTCCTGACTTTC
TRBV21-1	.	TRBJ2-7	CASSNRQGIHEQYF	TGTGCCAGCAGCAATAGACAGGGAATCCACGAGCAGTACTTC
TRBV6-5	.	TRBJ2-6	CASLPTVSGANVLTF	TGTGCCAGCCTCCCCACGGTCTCTGGGGCCAACGTCCTGACTTTC
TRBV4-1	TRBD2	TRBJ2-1	CASSQGILAGEEQFF	TGCGCCAGCAGCCAAGGGATCCTAGCGGGGGAGGAGCAGTTCTTC
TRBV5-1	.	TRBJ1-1	CASSLVSGSPEAFF	TGCGCCAGCAGCTTGGTCTCGGGGAGTCCTGAAGCTTTCTTT
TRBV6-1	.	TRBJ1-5	CASSSPGVRDQPQHF	TGTGCCAGCAGTTCCCCAGGCGTTCGCGATCAGCCCCAGCATTTT
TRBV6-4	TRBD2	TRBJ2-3	CASSDLGLGLAAAGTQYF	TGTGCCAGCAGTGACTTAGGATTGGGACTAGCGGCTGCGGGTACGCAGTATTTT
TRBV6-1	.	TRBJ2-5	CASSDPRGGGETQYF	TGTGCCAGCAGTGACCCCAGGGGTGGAGGAGAGACCCAGTACTTC
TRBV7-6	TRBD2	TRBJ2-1	CASSQTSGGANEQFF	TGTGCCAGCAGCCAGACTAGCGGGGGGGCCAATGAGCAGTTCTTC
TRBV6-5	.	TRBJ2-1	CASSYIGVQGNEQFF	TGTGCCAGCAGTTACATCGGCGTTCAGGGCAATGAGCAGTTCTTC
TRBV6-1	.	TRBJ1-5	CASRADTGTPNLHF	TGTGCCAGCAGGGCCGATACCGGGACACCGAATTTGCATTTT
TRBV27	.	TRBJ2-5	CASSPAGETQYF	TGTGCCAGCAGTCCGGCCGGGGAGACCCAGTACTTC
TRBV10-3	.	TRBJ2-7	CAIRDTNYEQYF	TGTGCCATCCGGGACACCAACTACGAGCAGTACTTC
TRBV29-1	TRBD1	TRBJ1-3	CSVPGGSGNTIYF	TGCAGCGTTCCAGGGGGCTCTGGAAACACCATATATTTT
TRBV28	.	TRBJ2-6	CATSWTAGANVLTF	TGTGCCACCAGTTGGACAGCAGGGGCCAACGTCCTGACTTTC
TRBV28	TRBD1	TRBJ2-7	CASTLGQPSYEQYF	TGTGCCAGCACCCTGGGACAGCCATCCTACGAGCAGTACTTC
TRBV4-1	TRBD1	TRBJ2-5	CASSQTGGLETQYF	TGCGCCAGCAGCCAGACAGGGGGCTTGGAGACCCAGTACTTC
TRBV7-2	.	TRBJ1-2	CASSLDRTGGYTF	TGTGCCAGCAGCCTAGACAGGACGGGTGGCTACACCTTC
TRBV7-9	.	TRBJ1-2	CASSLEGLARGYTF	TGTGCCAGCAGCCTAGAGGGACTGGCTCGTGGCTACACCTTC
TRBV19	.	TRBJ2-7	CASSVSLAVYEQYF	TGTGCCAGTAGTGTAAGTCTAGCCGTCTACGAGCAGTACTTC
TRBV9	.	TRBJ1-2	CASSFGGGYGYTF	TGTGCCAGCAGCTTTGGGGGGGGGTATGGCTACACCTTC
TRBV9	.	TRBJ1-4	CASSVRWQSNEKLFF	TGTGCCAGCAGCGTAAGATGGCAGTCCAATGAAAAACTGTTTTTT
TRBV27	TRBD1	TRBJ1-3	CASSRQGGNAGNTIYF	TGTGCCAGCAGTCGACAGGGGGGTAATGCTGGAAACACCATATATTTT
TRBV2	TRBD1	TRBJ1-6	CASRPLTGNSPLHF	TGTGCCAGCAGGCCTCTGACAGGGAATTCACCCCTCCACTTT
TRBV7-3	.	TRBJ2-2	CASSLYRTANTGELFF	TGTGCCAGCAGCCTATATAGGACAGCTAACACCGGGGAGCTGTTTTTT
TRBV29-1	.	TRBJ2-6	CSAGYSGANVLTF	TGCAGCGCAGGGTACTCTGGGGCCAACGTCCTGACTTTC
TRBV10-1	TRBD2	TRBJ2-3	CVQGRLAGFPDTQYF	TGCGTCCAGGGGAGACTAGCGGGGTTCCCAGATACGCAGTATTTT
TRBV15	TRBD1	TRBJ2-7	CATSRTRGTGDFYEQYF	TGTGCCACCAGCAGGACTAGAGGGACAGGGGATTTCTACGAGCAGTACTTC
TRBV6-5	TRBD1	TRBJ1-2	CASSYSSTGNYGYTF	TGTGCCAGCAGTTACTCGTCGACAGGGAACTATGGCTACACCTTC
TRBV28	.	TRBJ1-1	CASSLISAEAFF	TGTGCCAGCAGTTTGATCTCAGCGGAAGCTTTCTTT
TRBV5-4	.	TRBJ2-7	CASSDHPGLSYEQYF	TGTGCCAGCAGCGACCACCCGGGACTTTCCTACGAGCAGTACTTC
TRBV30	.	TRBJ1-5	CAWSVRGQPQHF	TGTGCCTGGAGTGTAAGGGGACAGCCCCAGCATTTT
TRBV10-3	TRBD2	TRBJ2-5	CAIKPGLAGGRPQETQYF	TGTGCCATCAAGCCTGGACTAGCGGGGGGGCGGCCCCAAGAGACCCAGTACTTC
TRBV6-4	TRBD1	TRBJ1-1	CASSRTQGDPEAFF	TGTGCCAGCAGTAGAACACAGGGGGACCCTGAAGCTTTCTTT
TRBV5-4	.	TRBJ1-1	CASSLGGGPEAFF	TGTGCCAGCAGCTTAGGGGGGGGGCCTGAAGCTTTCTTT
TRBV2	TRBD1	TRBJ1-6	CASRGQLNSPLHF	TGTGCCAGCAGGGGACAGCTAAATTCACCCCTCCACTTT
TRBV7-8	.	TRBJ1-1	CASLVGKGNTEAFF	TGTGCCAGCCTGGTCGGGAAAGGAAACACTGAAGCTTTCTTT
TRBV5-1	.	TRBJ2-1	CASSYGGGAGSDEQFF	TGCGCCAGCAGCTACGGAGGGGGGGCGGGTTCGGATGAGCAGTTCTTC
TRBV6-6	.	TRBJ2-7	CASSHSVFSYEQYF	TGTGCCAGCAGTCATAGCGTCTTCTCCTACGAGCAGTACTTC
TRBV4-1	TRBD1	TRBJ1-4	CASSPRPGTGPSSREKLFF	TGCGCCAGCAGCCCGCGTCCCGGGACAGGGCCCTCCTCACGAGAAAAACTGTTTTTT
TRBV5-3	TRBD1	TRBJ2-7	CARRGTAEGLDEQYF	TGTGCCAGAAGGGGGACAGCCGAAGGGTTGGACGAGCAGTACTTC
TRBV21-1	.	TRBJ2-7	CASRGRGSRRYEQYF	TGTGCCAGCAGAGGGCGGGGAAGTCGCAGGTACGAGCAGTACTTC
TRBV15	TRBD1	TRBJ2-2	CATSREHRGPTGELFF	TGTGCCACCAGCAGAGAGCACAGGGGGCCCACCGGGGAGCTGTTTTTT
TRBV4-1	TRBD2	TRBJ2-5	CASRGTGTSGGPQETQYF	TGCGCCAGTAGAGGGACAGGGACTAGCGGGGGCCCCCAAGAGACCCAGTACTTC
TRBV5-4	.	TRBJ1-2	CASSYSHTDYGYTF	TGTGCCAGCAGCTACTCGCACACAGACTATGGCTACACCTTC
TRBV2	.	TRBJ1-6	CASSVRGSYNSPLHF	TGTGCCAGCAGCGTACGGGGTTCCTATAATTCACCCCTCCACTTT